What follows is one T cell receptor beta chain and its context. The sample comes from a study of T cell changes during pregnancy in multiple sclerosis. Clones were read by immunoSEQ multiplex PCR, and TCRdb kept only the in-frame ones, dropping some. Here the sample spans approximately 85,000 clones, just over 90% being singletons. In germline, CDR1 is SGHKS, CDR2 YYEKEE (reference sequence). The CDR3 contains 15 residues. The V gene lost 4 bases and the J gene lost 4 bases, with 15 bases spanning the gap. This TCR came from a female donor with multiple sclerosis, enrolled in a pregnancy study. The gene calls are TRBV5-5 and TRBJ1-3, with D perhaps TRBD1 (5 bases). This specimen consisted of peripheral blood, obtained in the first trimester of pregnancy. The CDR3 is CASSIQGATGNTIYF. DNA for the CDR3: TGTGCCAGCAGCATTCAGGGCGCCACGGGAAACACCATATATTTT.